The text below deals with one T cell receptor (beta chain). CDR3 length: 16 residues. Germline V CDR1 and CDR2: SGHTA, FQGNSA. V lost 1 base to trimming and J lost 2 bases, with 12 bases between them. The data derive from a study of blood T cell repertoires in COVID-19. Study details: COVID-19 samples, acute and convalescent, were from the United States, Italy and Spain.

Clones were read by immunoSEQ multiplex PCR, and TCRdb kept only the in-frame ones, dropping some. The sample contains nearly 80,000 clones, roughly 84% of which appear only once. The origin of this receptor is a man between 45 and 60 years old with acute or convalescent COVID-19. Sequenced: peripheral blood. The V call is TRBV7-2, the J call TRBJ1-3; D is uncertain. CDR3 sequence reads: CASSLVDAAAGNTIYF. The CDR3 DNA reads as TGTGCCAGCAGCTTAGTAGACGCGGCGGCTGGAAACACCATATATTTT.